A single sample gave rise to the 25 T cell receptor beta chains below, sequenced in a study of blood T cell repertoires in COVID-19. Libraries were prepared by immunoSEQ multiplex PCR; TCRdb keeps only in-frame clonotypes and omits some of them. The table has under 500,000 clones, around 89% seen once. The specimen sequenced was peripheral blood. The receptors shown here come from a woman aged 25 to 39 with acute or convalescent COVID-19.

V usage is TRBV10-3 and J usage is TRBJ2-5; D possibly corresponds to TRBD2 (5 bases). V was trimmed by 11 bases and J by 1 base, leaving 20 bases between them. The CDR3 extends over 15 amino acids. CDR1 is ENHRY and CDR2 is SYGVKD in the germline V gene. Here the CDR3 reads CASSGSSAIQETQYF. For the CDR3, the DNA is TGTGCCTCCTCGGGGAGTAGCGCGATCCAAGAGACCCAGTACTTC.

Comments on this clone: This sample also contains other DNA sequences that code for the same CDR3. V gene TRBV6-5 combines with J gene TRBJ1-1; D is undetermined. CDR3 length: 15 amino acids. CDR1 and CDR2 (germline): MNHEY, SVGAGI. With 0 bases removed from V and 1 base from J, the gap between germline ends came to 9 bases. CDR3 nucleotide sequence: TGTGCCAGCAGTTACTCGAGTCGGGGGAACACTGAAGCTTTCTTT. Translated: CASSYSSRGNTEAFF.

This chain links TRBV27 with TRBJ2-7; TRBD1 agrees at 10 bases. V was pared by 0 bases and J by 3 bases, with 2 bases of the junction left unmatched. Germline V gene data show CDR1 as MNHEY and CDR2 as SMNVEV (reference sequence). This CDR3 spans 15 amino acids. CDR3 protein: CASSLSRTGGYEQYF. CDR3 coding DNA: TGTGCCAGCAGTTTATCGAGGACAGGGGGCTACGAGCAGTACTTC.

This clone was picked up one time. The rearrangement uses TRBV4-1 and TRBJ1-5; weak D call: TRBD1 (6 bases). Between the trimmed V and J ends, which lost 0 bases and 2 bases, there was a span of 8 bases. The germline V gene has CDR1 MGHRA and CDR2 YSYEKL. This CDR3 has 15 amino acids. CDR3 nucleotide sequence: TGCGCCAGCAGCCAAGATGCAGGGGGCAATCAGCCCCAGCATTTT. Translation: CASSQDAGGNQPQHF.

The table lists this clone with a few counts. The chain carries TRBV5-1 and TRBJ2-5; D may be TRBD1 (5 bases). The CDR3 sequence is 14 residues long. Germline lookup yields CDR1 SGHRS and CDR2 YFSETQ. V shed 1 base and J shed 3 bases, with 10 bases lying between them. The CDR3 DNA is TGCGCCAGCAGCTTGAGGGGTAACAAAGAGACCCAGTACTTC. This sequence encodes CASSLRGNKETQYF.

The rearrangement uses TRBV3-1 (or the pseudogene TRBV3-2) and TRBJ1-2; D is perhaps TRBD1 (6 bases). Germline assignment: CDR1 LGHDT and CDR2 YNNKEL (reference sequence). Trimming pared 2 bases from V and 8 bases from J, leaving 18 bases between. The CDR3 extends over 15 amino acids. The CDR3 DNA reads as TGTGCCAGCAGCCAAAGTTACAGGGAAATAGAGGGCTACACCTTC. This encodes CASSQSYREIEGYTF.

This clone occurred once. The CDR3 here is CASSARGGEGQGARNTEAFF. The CDR3 DNA reads TGTGCCAGCAGCGCCCGAGGAGGGGAGGGACAGGGGGCTAGGAACACTGAAGCTTTCTTT. V is TRBV9 and J is TRBJ1-1, with TRBD1 matching 12 bases. This CDR3 spans 20 amino acids. Germline V lookup: CDR1 SGDLS, CDR2 YYNGEE. The V gene end was trimmed by 3 bases and the J gene end by 1 base; junction bases not matched to a gene: 16.

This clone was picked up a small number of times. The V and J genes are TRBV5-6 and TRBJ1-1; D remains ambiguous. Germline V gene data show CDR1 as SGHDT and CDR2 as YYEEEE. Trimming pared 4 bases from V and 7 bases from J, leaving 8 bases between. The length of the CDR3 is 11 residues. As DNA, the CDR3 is TGTGCCAGCAGCCTGGGGAGTGAAGCTTTCTTT. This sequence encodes CASSLGSEAFF.

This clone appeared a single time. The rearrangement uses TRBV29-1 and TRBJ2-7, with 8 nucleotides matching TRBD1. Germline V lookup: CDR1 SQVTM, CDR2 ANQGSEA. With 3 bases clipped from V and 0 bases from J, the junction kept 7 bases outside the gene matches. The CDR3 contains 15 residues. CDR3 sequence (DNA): TGCAGCGTTGAGAAGACAGGGGCCCACTCCTACGAGCAGTACTTC. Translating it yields CSVEKTGAHSYEQYF.

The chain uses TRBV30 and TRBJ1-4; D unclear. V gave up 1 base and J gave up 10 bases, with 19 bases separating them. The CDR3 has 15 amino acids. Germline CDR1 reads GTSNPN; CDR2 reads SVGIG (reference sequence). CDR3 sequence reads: CAWSGGPTREVKLFF. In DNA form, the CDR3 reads TGTGCCTGGAGTGGTGGACCTACAAGGGAGGTAAAACTGTTTTTT.

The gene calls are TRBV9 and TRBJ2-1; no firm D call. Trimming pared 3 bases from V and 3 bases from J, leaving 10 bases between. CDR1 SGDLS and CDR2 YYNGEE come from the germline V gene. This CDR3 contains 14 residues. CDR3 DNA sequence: TGTGCCAGCAGCGCCACCGACAACTACAATGAGCAGTTCTTC. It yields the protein CASSATDNYNEQFF.

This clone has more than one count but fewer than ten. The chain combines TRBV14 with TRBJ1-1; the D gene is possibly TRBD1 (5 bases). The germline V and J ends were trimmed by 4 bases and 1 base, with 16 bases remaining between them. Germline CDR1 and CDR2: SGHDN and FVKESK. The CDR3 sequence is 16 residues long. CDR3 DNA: TGTGCCAGCAGCCGCCTAGGATCCAGGGCGAACACTGAAGCTTTCTTT. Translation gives CASSRLGSRANTEAFF.

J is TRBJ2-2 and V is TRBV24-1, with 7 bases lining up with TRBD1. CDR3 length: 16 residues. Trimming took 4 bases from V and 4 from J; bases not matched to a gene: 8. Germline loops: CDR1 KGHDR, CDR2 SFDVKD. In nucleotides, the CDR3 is TGTGCCACCAGTGAAGCAAAGACAGGGCGCACCGGGGAGCTGTTTTTT. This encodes CATSEAKTGRTGELFF.

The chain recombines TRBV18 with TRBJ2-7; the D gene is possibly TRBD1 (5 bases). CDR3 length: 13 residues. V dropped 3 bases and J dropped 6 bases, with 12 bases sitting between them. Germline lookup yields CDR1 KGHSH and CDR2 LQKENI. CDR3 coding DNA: TGTGCCAGCTCACCTAAGACAGTTTCCGAGCAGTACTTC. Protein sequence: CASSPKTVSEQYF.

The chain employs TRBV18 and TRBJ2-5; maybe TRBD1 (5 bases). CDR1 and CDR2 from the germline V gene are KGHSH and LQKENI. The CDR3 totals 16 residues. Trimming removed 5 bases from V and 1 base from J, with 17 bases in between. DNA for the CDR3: TGTGCCAGCTCATCCTCAACAGGTATCCCCCAAGAGACCCAGTACTTC. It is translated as CASSSSTGIPQETQYF.

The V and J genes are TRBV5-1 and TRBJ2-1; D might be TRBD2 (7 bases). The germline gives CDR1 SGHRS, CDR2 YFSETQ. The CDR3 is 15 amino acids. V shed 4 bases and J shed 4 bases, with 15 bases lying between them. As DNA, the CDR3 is TGCGCCAGCAGCACGCCGGCGGGGGCTTACAATGAGCAGTTCTTC. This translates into CASSTPAGAYNEQFF. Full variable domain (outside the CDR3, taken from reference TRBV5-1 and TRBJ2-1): KAGVTQTPRYLIKTRGQQVTLSCSPISGHRSVSWYQQTPGQGLQFLFEYFSETQRNKGNFPGRFSGRQFSNSRSEMNVSTLELGDSALYLCASSTPAGAYNEQFFGPGTRLTVL.

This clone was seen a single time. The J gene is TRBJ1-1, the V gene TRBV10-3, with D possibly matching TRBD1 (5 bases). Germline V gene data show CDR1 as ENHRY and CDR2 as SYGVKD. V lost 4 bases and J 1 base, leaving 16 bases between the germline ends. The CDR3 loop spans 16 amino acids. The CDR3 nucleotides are TGTGCCATCAGTGCGGGAGGGATGGGGACGAACACTGAAGCTTTCTTT. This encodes CAISAGGMGTNTEAFF.

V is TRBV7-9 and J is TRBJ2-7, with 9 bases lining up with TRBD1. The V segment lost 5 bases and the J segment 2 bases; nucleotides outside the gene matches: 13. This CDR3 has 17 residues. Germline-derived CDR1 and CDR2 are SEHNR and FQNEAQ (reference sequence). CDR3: CASSPPPGQGVPYEQYF. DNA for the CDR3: TGTGCCAGCAGCCCTCCCCCGGGACAGGGAGTACCCTACGAGCAGTACTTC.

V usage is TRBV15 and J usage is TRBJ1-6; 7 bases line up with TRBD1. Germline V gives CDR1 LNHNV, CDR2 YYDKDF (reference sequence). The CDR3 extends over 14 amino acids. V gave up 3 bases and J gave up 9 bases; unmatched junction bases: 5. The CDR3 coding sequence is TGTGCCACCAGCAGGACAGGGATTTTTTCACCCCTCCACTTT. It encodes CATSRTGIFSPLHF. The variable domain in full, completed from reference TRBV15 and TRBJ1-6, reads DAMVIQNPRYQVTQFGKPVTLSCSQTLNHNVMYWYQQKSSQAPKLLFHYYDKDFNNEADTPDNFQSRRPNTSFCFLDIRSPGLGDTAMYLCATSRTGIFSPLHFGNGTRLTVT.

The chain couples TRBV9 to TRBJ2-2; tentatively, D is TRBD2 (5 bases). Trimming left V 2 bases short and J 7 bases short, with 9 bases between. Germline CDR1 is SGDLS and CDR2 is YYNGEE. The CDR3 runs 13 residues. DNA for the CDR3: TGTGCCAGCAGCGTTGGACTCTTCGGGGAGCTGTTTTTT. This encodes CASSVGLFGELFF. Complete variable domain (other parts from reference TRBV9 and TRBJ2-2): DSGVTQTPKHLITATGQRVTLRCSPRSGDLSVYWYQQSLDQGLQFLIQYYNGEERAKGNILERFSAQQFPDLHSELNLSSLELGDSALYFCASSVGLFGELFFGEGSRLTVL.

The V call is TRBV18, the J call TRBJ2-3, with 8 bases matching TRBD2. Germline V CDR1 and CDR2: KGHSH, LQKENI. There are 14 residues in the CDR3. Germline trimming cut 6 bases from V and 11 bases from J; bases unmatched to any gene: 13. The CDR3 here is CASSPGGTSSVQYF. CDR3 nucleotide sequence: TGTGCCAGCTCGCCCGGGGGGACTAGTTCGGTGCAGTATTTT.

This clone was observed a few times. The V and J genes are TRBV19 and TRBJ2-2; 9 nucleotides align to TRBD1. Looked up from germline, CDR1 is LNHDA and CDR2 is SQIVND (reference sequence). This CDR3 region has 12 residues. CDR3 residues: CASGTGIGELFF. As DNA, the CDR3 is TGTGCTTCCGGGACAGGGATCGGGGAGCTGTTTTTT.

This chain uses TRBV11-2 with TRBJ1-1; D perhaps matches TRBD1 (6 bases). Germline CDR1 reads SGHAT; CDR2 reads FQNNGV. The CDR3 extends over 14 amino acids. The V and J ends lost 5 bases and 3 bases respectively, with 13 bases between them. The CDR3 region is CASSQPTGYTEAFF. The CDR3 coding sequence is TGTGCCAGCAGCCAACCAACAGGGTACACTGAAGCTTTCTTT.

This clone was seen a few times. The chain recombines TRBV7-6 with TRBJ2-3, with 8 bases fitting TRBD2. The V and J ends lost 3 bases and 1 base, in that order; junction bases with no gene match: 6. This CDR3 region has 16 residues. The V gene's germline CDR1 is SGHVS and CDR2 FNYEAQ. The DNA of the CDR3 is TGTGCCAGCAGCTTCGCGGGGGGCGAGGGCACAGATACGCAGTATTTT. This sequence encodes CASSFAGGEGTDTQYF.

Here the CDR3 reads CATSRTGGEAFF. The CDR3 bases are TGTGCCACCAGCAGGACAGGGGGTGAAGCTTTCTTT. V is TRBV24-1 and J is TRBJ1-1, with 10 bases fitting TRBD1. Germline CDR1 KGHDR, CDR2 SFDVKD. CDR3 length: 12 residues. V lost 7 bases to trimming and J lost 7 bases; unmatched junction nucleotides: 2.